A selection of T cell receptor beta chains follows, all from one sample in a study of T cell repertoires in cytomegalovirus infection. TCRdb recomputed calls from the reads with MiXCR, one row per CDR3 protein. The table has a few hundred thousand distinct CDR3 sequences, more than 8% seen once. Input material: PBMCs. These receptors all stem from a human donor in good health (CMV status not recorded). Some clones in this sample may be carry-over from other donors' samples. The CDR3 runs from the conserved cysteine through the conserved F or W. D genes are given only for firm matches. Clone size is not always given. Where it is, it says once, few, many or a class for expanded clones.

V gene	clone size	D gene	J gene	CDR3 protein	CDR3 DNA
TRBV9	many	-	TRBJ1-6	CASSVYQDRPPLHF	TGTGCCAGCAGCGTATATCAGGACAGACCACCCCTCCACTTT
TRBV7-2	-	-	TRBJ2-7	CASSSLRGSLPYEQYF	TGTGCCAGCAGCTCCCTTAGGGGAAGCCTTCCCTACGAGCAGTACTTC
TRBV28	many	TRBD2	TRBJ2-7	CASSLGGRGYEQYF	TGTGCCAGCAGCTTAGGCGGGAGAGGATACGAGCAGTACTTC
TRBV27	few	-	TRBJ2-2	CASSPLGRATGELFF	TGTGCCAGCAGTCCACTGGGCAGGGCCACCGGGGAGCTGTTTTTT
TRBV7-2	many	-	TRBJ2-1	CASSLDYLSYNEQFF	TGTGCCAGCAGCTTGGACTACCTCTCCTACAATGAGCAGTTCTTC
TRBV28	few	TRBD2	TRBJ2-1	CASSPTGLAGGLYNEQFF	TGTGCCAGCAGTCCTACGGGACTAGCGGGAGGACTCTACAATGAGCAGTTCTTC
TRBV2	many	TRBD2	TRBJ2-1	CASNLAGSSYNEQFF	TGTGCCAGCAATTTAGCGGGGAGCTCCTACAATGAGCAGTTCTTC
TRBV20-1	few	-	TRBJ2-1	CSADTSLEALHNEQFF	TGCAGTGCTGATACCTCACTAGAAGCCCTACACAATGAGCAGTTCTTC
TRBV20-1	-	-	TRBJ2-5	CSARDLSSLGLTQYF	TGCAGTGCTAGAGATCTGAGTAGCCTGGGCCTCACCCAGTACTTC
TRBV28	-	-	TRBJ2-7	CASSLVSASYEQYF	TGTGCCAGCAGTCTTGTAAGCGCCTCCTACGAGCAGTACTTC
TRBV6-2/TRBV6-3	many	TRBD1	TRBJ2-7	CASSLVDRVMYEQYF	TGTGCCAGCAGTCTCGTGGACAGGGTCATGTACGAGCAGTACTTC
TRBV7-9	few	-	TRBJ2-2	CASSEFRRENGELFF	TGTGCCAGCAGCGAATTCAGGAGGGAAAACGGGGAGCTGTTTTTT
TRBV20-1	-	TRBD2	TRBJ2-5	CSARDRGGRETQYF	TGCAGTGCTAGAGATCGGGGGGGCCGGGAGACCCAGTACTTC
TRBV19	few	TRBD1	TRBJ1-5	CASIGQGHQPQHF	TGTGCCAGTATTGGACAGGGTCATCAGCCCCAGCATTTT
TRBV6-2/TRBV6-3	many	-	TRBJ2-1	CASSYSLPRNEQFF	TGTGCCAGCAGTTATAGTCTACCACGCAATGAGCAGTTCTTC
TRBV12-3/TRBV12-4	many	TRBD1	TRBJ2-7	CASSLDNRGRSYEQYF	TGTGCCAGCAGTTTAGACAACAGGGGACGGTCCTACGAGCAGTACTTC
TRBV6-2/TRBV6-3	few	-	TRBJ2-3	CASSYGQSSTDTQYF	TGTGCCAGCAGTTACGGACAGTCTAGCACAGATACGCAGTATTTT
TRBV29-1	-	TRBD1	TRBJ2-5	CSGGQGGETQYF	TGCAGCGGGGGACAGGGTGGGGAGACCCAGTACTTC
TRBV28	-	-	TRBJ2-2	CASNPSHLGELFF	TGTGCCAGCAACCCTAGCCATTTGGGGGAGCTGTTTTTT
TRBV12-3/TRBV12-4	many	TRBD1	TRBJ1-5	CASRTGVSNQPQHF	TGTGCCAGCAGGACAGGGGTTAGCAATCAGCCCCAGCATTTT
TRBV6-1	once	-	TRBJ1-1	CASSVLGRADTEAFF	TGTGCCAGCAGTGTGCTGGGGAGGGCGGACACTGAAGCTTTCTTT
TRBV6-2/TRBV6-3	-	-	TRBJ1-5	CASSFYLGPQHF	TGTGCCAGCAGTTTCTACCTAGGGCCCCAGCATTTT
TRBV19	-	-	TRBJ1-5	CASSTRGTQPQHF	TGTGCCAGTAGTACGCGGGGTACTCAGCCCCAGCATTTT
TRBV4-1	many	-	TRBJ2-1	CASSQEVSNEQFF	TGCGCCAGCAGCCAAGAGGTTTCTAATGAGCAGTTCTTC
TRBV12-3/TRBV12-4	-	-	TRBJ1-2	CASSLGHLYGYTF	TGTGCCAGCAGTTTGGGACACCTCTATGGCTACACCTTC
TRBV28	few	TRBD1	TRBJ1-6	CASRTDRSTSSYNSPLHF	TGTGCCAGCAGGACGGACAGGTCCACTAGCTCCTATAATTCACCCCTCCACTTT
TRBV4-1	-	TRBD1	TRBJ2-1	CASSPGQGLNEQFF	TGCGCCAGCAGTCCGGGACAGGGGTTAAATGAGCAGTTCTTC
TRBV6-6	few	-	TRBJ2-1	CASTKGGRTYNEQFF	TGTGCCAGCACTAAAGGAGGGCGTACCTACAATGAGCAGTTCTTC
TRBV11-2	few	-	TRBJ2-3	CASSLKGPPQDTQYF	TGTGCCAGCAGCTTAAAAGGGCCCCCACAAGATACGCAGTATTTT
TRBV7-2	many	TRBD1	TRBJ2-3	CASSPGQKPDTQYF	TGTGCCAGCAGCCCGGGACAGAAACCAGATACGCAGTATTTT
TRBV7-8	many	-	TRBJ1-5	CASSLAAGFRQPQHF	TGTGCCAGCAGCTTAGCGGCAGGCTTCAGGCAGCCCCAGCATTTT
TRBV7-2	few	-	TRBJ2-7	CASSRRRDSYEQYF	TGTGCCAGCAGCCGACGACGAGATTCCTACGAGCAGTACTTC
TRBV6-1	many	TRBD1	TRBJ2-3	CASSWSTGESTDTQYF	TGTGCCAGCAGTTGGTCGACAGGGGAAAGCACAGATACGCAGTATTTT
TRBV4-3	few	TRBD2	TRBJ2-1	CASSHGLAPRYNEQFF	TGCGCCAGCAGCCATGGACTAGCCCCGAGGTACAATGAGCAGTTCTTC
TRBV4-1	many	-	TRBJ2-5	CASRGIQETQYF	TGCGCCAGCAGAGGGATCCAAGAGACCCAGTACTTC
TRBV6-1	many	TRBD2	TRBJ2-1	CASSVGTSGGKEQFF	TGTGCCAGCAGTGTCGGGACTAGCGGGGGTAAAGAGCAGTTCTTC
TRBV7-2	many	TRBD2	TRBJ2-3	CASSLAGRGGSTDTQYF	TGTGCCAGCAGCTTAGCTGGGCGGGGGGGTAGCACAGATACGCAGTATTTT
TRBV7-2	many	-	TRBJ2-3	CASSLTRINTDTQYF	TGTGCCAGCAGCCTAACAAGAATAAACACAGATACGCAGTATTTT
TRBV6-6	many	TRBD1	TRBJ1-5	CASSYSTGQGYQPQHF	TGTGCCAGCAGTTACTCTACGGGACAGGGGTATCAGCCCCAGCATTTT
TRBV29-1	few	-	TRBJ1-1	CSVRLNTEAFF	TGCAGCGTCCGGTTGAACACTGAAGCTTTCTTT
TRBV12-3/TRBV12-4	few	-	TRBJ2-5	CASSLGIGVKRGTQYF	TGTGCCAGCAGTTTAGGTATTGGGGTCAAAAGGGGGACCCAGTACTTC
TRBV7-2	-	-	TRBJ2-3	CASSLEVWGPSTDTQYF	TGTGCCAGCAGCCTAGAGGTATGGGGCCCTAGCACAGATACGCAGTATTTT
TRBV27	-	TRBD1	TRBJ1-1	CASSPSRDRVGFF	TGTGCCAGCAGTCCGTCCCGGGACAGGGTCGGTTTCTTT
TRBV27	many	-	TRBJ1-2	CASSLSVAAQRYTF	TGTGCCAGCAGTTTATCGGTTGCTGCCCAACGCTACACCTTC
TRBV28	-	-	TRBJ2-3	CASNDPGLNADTQYF	TGTGCCAGCAATGACCCGGGGCTCAATGCAGATACGCAGTATTTT
TRBV7-2	many	-	TRBJ2-5	CATANRGQETQYF	TGTGCCACCGCGAACCGGGGTCAAGAGACCCAGTACTTC
TRBV15	few	-	TRBJ1-2	CATSRDHEDAYGYTF	TGTGCCACCAGCAGAGATCACGAGGATGCTTATGGCTACACCTTC
TRBV30	-	-	TRBJ2-7	CAWRGGTGTTLAEQYF	TGTGCCTGGAGGGGGGGGACAGGAACGACCTTAGCCGAGCAGTACTTC
TRBV29-1	many	-	TRBJ1-1	CSVEDPPGTRTEAFF	TGCAGCGTTGAAGATCCCCCGGGTACGAGGACTGAAGCTTTCTTT
TRBV28	few	TRBD2	TRBJ2-3	CASSLRGRRTDTQYF	TGTGCCAGCAGTTTACGCGGGAGACGGACAGATACGCAGTATTTT
TRBV19	few	-	TRBJ1-2	CASRQDSLNYGYTF	TGTGCCAGTAGACAGGACAGCCTTAACTATGGCTACACCTTC
TRBV6-1	-	-	TRBJ1-4	CASSNRVREKLFF	TGTGCCAGCAGCAACAGGGTTCGGGAAAAACTGTTTTTT
TRBV12-3/TRBV12-4	many	-	TRBJ1-5	CASTGDSNQPQHF	TGTGCCAGCACCGGGGATAGCAATCAGCCCCAGCATTTT
TRBV10-3	few	TRBD2	TRBJ2-7	CAISATSGTEQYF	TGTGCCATCAGTGCGACTAGCGGGACCGAGCAGTACTTC
TRBV5-1	-	-	TRBJ2-1	CASSFPLLSSYNEQFF	TGCGCCAGCAGTTTCCCCCTGCTGAGCTCCTACAATGAGCAGTTCTTC
TRBV7-8	-	-	TRBJ1-1	CASGPPRGKNTEAFF	TGTGCCAGCGGCCCCCCTCGCGGGAAGAACACTGAAGCTTTCTTT